The TCR beta chain described here comes from a study of vaccination effects on CD4 cells after COVID-19. Study context: Sampling occurred a median 72 days post second dose, range 14 to 241.

Sequencing was preceded by expansion of antigen-specific CD4+ T cells with viral peptide pools in the ViraFEST assay. Culture proceeded for about ten days, and CD4+ T cells were then isolated. Each person got two doses of an mRNA SARS-CoV-2 vaccine, BNT162b2 or mRNA-1273. Study-wide points: Cross-reactivity with common cold coronaviruses was shown by only 1 of 255 vaccine-induced clones in healthy vaccinees. The study got few convalescent patients and did not collect any early post-infection timepoints.

V was shortened by 3 bases and J by 6 bases, with 9 bases between the two germline ends. The germline gives CDR1 KGHSH, CDR2 LQKENI. The CDR3 loop spans 13 amino acids. About this clone: Its antigen is not known.

Sequenced by immunoSEQ multiplex PCR; TCRdb stores in-frame clones only, minus some. The table has about 38,000 clones, approximately 82% seen once. This chain links TRBV18 with TRBJ1-5; D uncertain. Sequences were derived from CD4+ T cells from PBMCs cultured with HCoV-NL63 spike peptides, sampled after COVID-19 vaccination. The clonotype originates from a human donor who received a COVID-19 vaccine. Some clones in this sample may be carry-over from other donors' samples. CDR3 region: CASSPPAGQPQHF. The CDR3 coding sequence is TGTGCCAGCTCACCCCCCGCGGGTCAGCCCCAGCATTTT.